The rows below give T cell receptor beta chains drawn from one sample of a study of T cell clones after liver transplantation. Clones were read by immunoSEQ multiplex PCR, and TCRdb kept only the in-frame ones, dropping some. Altogether roughly 120,000 clones are present, about nine tenths being singletons, with the ten largest covering 0.83%. The sample was CD4+ T cells from blood, taken 12 months after liver transplant. These TCRs come from a human patient who received a liver transplant. Some T cells may be provided by the graft donor. CDR3s include the opening cysteine and the closing phenylalanine or tryptophan. The order of the fields is J gene, CDR3 length, D gene, V gene, clone size, CDR3 DNA, CDR3 protein. D genes are given only for firm matches. A row's size may be missing; if present it is once, few, many or a size class.

TRBJ2-5 17 TRBD2 TRBV4-1 once TGCGCCAGCAGCCAAGATAGAACGGGAGGGCCGTGGGAGACCCAGTACTTC CASSQDRTGGPWETQYF
TRBJ1-4 15 NA TRBV19 NA TGTGCCAGTAGTCTCGGGACATCAACTAATGAAAAACTGTTTTTT CASSLGTSTNEKLFF
TRBJ2-5 14 TRBD2 TRBV2 NA TGTGCCAGCAGTGTGCGGGAGGGGGTAGAGACCCAGTACTTC CASSVREGVETQYF
TRBJ1-4 14 TRBD1 TRBV11-2 NA TGTGCCAGCAGCTTAGCCAGGGGGAATGAAAAACTGTTTTTT CASSLARGNEKLFF
TRBJ2-2 13 NA TRBV2 few TGTGCCAGTAACAGGGTGGAGGCCGGGGAGCTGTTTTTT CASNRVEAGELFF
TRBJ2-1 15 TRBD2 TRBV5-1 NA TGCGCCAGCAGCTTGAACCTAGCGGGGGGTATTGAGCAGTTCTTC CASSLNLAGGIEQFF
TRBJ2-1 10 NA TRBV7-9 NA TGTGCCGGAGGGCCGAATGAGCAGTTCTTC CAGGPNEQFF
TRBJ1-5 17 NA TRBV27 NA TGTGCCAGCGACGATACGTTAGCAGGGATTAGCAATCAGCCCCAGCATTTT CASDDTLAGISNQPQHF
TRBJ1-1 13 NA TRBV2 NA TGTGCCAGCAGCGTCAGGGTCAGCACTGAAGCTTTCTTT CASSVRVSTEAFF
TRBJ2-6 18 NA TRBV7-2 NA TGTGCCAGCAGCCTTGGGTCGAGACGACAAAGTCGGGCCAACGTCCTGACTTTC CASSLGSRRQSRANVLTF
TRBJ1-5 13 NA TRBV12-5 NA TGTGCTAGTGGTTTGGAGACCAATCAGCCCCAGCATTTT CASGLETNQPQHF
TRBJ1-1 14 NA TRBV7-2 once TGTGCCAGCAGCCCCGCAGGGGTGGGCACTGAAGCTTTCTTT CASSPAGVGTEAFF
TRBJ2-7 19 TRBD2 TRBV27 NA TGTGCCAGCAGTTTAAGTAGATTAGCGGGAGGGCGAGTCTCTTACGAGCAGTACTTC CASSLSRLAGGRVSYEQYF
TRBJ2-7 13 TRBD1 TRBV28 NA TGTGCCAGCAGACCGGGACAGCCTTACGAGCAGTACTTC CASRPGQPYEQYF
TRBJ2-1 14 TRBD2 TRBV6-1 NA TGTGCCAGCAGTCTAGCGGCAAGGCTCAATGAGCAGTTCTTC CASSLAARLNEQFF
TRBJ2-7 14 NA TRBV18 NA TGTGCCAGCTCACCAAAGGAGGGCCCCTACGAGCAGTACTTC CASSPKEGPYEQYF
TRBJ2-2 15 TRBD1 TRBV28 few TGTGCCAGCAGTTTGCAGGGGGCGAACACCGGGGAGCTGTTTTTT CASSLQGANTGELFF
TRBJ1-2 13 NA TRBV30 NA TGTGCCTGGAGGACCTTCCGGGCCTGGGGCTACACCTTC CAWRTFRAWGYTF
TRBJ2-7 11 NA TRBV6-1 NA TGTGCCAGCAGTGGATACTACGAGCAGTACTTC CASSGYYEQYF
TRBJ2-7 15 NA TRBV5-1 NA TGCGCCAGCAGCTTGGACCCGGGCGCCTCCTACGAGCAGTACTTC CASSLDPGASYEQYF
TRBJ2-1 15 TRBD2 TRBV2 NA TGTGCCAGCAGTGCTAGCGGGAGGTTCTACAATGAGCAGTTCTTC CASSASGRFYNEQFF
TRBJ1-5 15 TRBD1 TRBV4-1 NA TGCGCCAGCAGCAACTCGGACAGGGGGGGTCAGCCCCAGCATTTT CASSNSDRGGQPQHF